Detailed here is one T cell receptor beta chain. Unique molecular identifier tags were affixed to discrete cDNA molecules. From the 5' RACE reads, TCRdb called clonotypes with MiXCR, one entry per CDR3 protein. The sample lists roughly 70,000 distinct CDR3 sequences; around 20% were seen once. CDR1 is MNHNY, CDR2 SVGAGI, per germline (reference sequence). V dropped 6 bases and J dropped 7 bases, with 21 bases sitting between them. There are 15 residues in the CDR3. This specimen belongs to a study of early T cells in non-severe SARS-CoV-2 infection. About the study: Sequencing used unsorted whole-blood bulk RNA, so chains lack pairing.

The sample consisted of whole blood, taken at baseline. The rearrangement links TRBV6-6 to TRBJ1-2; TRBD1 might be the D (5 bases). The TCR comes from an adult who was a healthcare worker with PCR-confirmed SARS-CoV-2 infection or an uninfected control (not recorded which). The CDR3 bases are TGTGCCAGCAGAACCGGAACAGGCACAGTGAGTGGCTACACCTTC. Residues: CASRTGTGTVSGYTF.